This TCR beta chain was sequenced in a study of identical twins. A single record per CDR3 protein comes from TCRdb applying MiXCR to the 5' RACE reads. The table lists about 520,000 distinct CDR3 sequences, 22% of them singletons. A few counts support this clonotype. The sample was also linked to a second study, of T cells expressing NK-cell markers. This second study says: Seven donors tested HCMV-seropositive and one tested seronegative among the eight sequenced.

Sample: CD4+ T cells sorted from blood. This clonotype originated in a young woman in good health.

CDR3 nucleotide sequence: TGTGCCAGCAGCCCCGGACTAGCGGGGAGCTCCTACAATGAGCAGTTCTTC. Translation gives CASSPGLAGSSYNEQFF. This chain joins TRBV7-8 and TRBJ2-1, with TRBD2 identical over 12 bases. The germline gives CDR1 SGHVS, CDR2 FQNEAQ. The CDR3 runs 17 residues. Unmatched junction bases numbered 5, after V lost 5 bases and J lost 0 bases. Drawing the rest from reference TRBV7-8 and TRBJ2-1, the complete variable domain is GAGVSQSPRYKVAKRGQDVALRCDPISGHVSLFWYQQALGQGPEFLTYFQNEAQLDKSGLPSDRFFAERPEGSVSTLKIQRTQQEDSAVYLCASSPGLAGSSYNEQFFGPGTRLTVL.